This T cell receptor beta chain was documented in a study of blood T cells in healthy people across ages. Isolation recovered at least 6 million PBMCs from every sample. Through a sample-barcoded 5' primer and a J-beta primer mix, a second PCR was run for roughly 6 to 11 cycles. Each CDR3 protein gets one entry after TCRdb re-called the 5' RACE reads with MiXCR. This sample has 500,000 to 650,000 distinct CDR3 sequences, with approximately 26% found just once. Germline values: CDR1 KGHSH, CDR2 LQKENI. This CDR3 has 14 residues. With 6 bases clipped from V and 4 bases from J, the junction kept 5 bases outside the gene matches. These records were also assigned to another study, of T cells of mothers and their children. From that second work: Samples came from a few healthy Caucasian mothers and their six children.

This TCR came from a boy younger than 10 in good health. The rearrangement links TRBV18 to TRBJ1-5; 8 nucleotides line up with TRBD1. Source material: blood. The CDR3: CASSQGTGNQPQHF. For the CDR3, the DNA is TGTGCCAGCTCCCAAGGGACAGGAAATCAGCCCCAGCATTTT.